What follows are 24 T cell receptor beta chains derived from one specimen sequenced in a study of blood T cell repertoires in COVID-19. The method was immunoSEQ multiplex PCR; TCRdb's version includes in-frame clones alone and lacks a portion of them. The data contain 350,000 to 550,000 clones, around 89% of them singletons. The sample was peripheral blood. These receptors came from a woman under 40 with acute or convalescent COVID-19.

The V and J genes are TRBV28 and TRBJ1-6; 8 bases fit TRBD1. The germline CDR1 and CDR2 sequences are MDHEN and SYDVKM. V trimming: 8 bases; J trimming: 13 bases; junction bases outside the gene matches: 10. This CDR3 comprises 13 residues. Written as DNA, the CDR3 is TGTGCCAGCCGGGGACAGGAGGTGACCCCCCTCCACTTT. Its protein product is CASRGQEVTPLHF.

The V call is TRBV11-1, the J call TRBJ2-7; possibly TRBD2 for D (6 bases). CDR1 and CDR2 from the germline V gene are SGHAT and FQDESV (reference sequence). The V and J ends lost 8 bases and 6 bases respectively, with 17 bases between them. This CDR3 has 13 amino acids. CDR3 sequence: CASAAGSAGEQYF. CDR3 sequence (DNA): TGTGCCAGCGCGGCGGGGTCAGCTGGCGAGCAGTACTTC.

This chain connects TRBV7-3 to TRBJ1-2, with 8 bases lining up with TRBD1. V dropped 1 base and J dropped 7; count of bases not matched to a gene: 8. The germline gives CDR1 SGHTA, CDR2 FQGTGA. This CDR3 has 15 amino acids. The CDR3 loop reads CASSLIGTGDSGYTF. The CDR3 bases are TGTGCCAGCAGCTTAATCGGGACAGGTGACTCTGGCTACACCTTC.

The genes are TRBV5-1 and TRBJ2-5; D gene uncertain. Germline-derived CDR1 and CDR2 are SGHRS and YFSETQ. V lost 1 base to trimming and J lost 4 bases, with 8 bases between them. CDR3 length equals 13 residues. CDR3 in amino acids: CASSLFSRETQYF. CDR3 in DNA: TGCGCCAGCAGCTTGTTCTCCCGAGAGACCCAGTACTTC.

V usage is TRBV29-1 and J usage is TRBJ2-1; TRBD2 matches at 15 bases. The germline CDR1 and CDR2 sequences are SQVTM and ANQGSEA. The V gene end was trimmed by 0 bases and the J gene end by 0 bases; junction bases not matched to a gene: 6. CDR3 length: 19 residues. The CDR3: CSVEDGTSGGSDSYNEQFF. The CDR3 nucleotides read TGCAGCGTTGAAGACGGGACTAGCGGGGGGAGTGACTCCTACAATGAGCAGTTCTTC.

This sequence joins TRBV10-2 and TRBJ2-7; D remains ambiguous. Trimming shortened V by 6 bases and J by 0 bases, and 18 bases separated the two germline ends. The CDR3 has 16 amino acids. Germline assignment: CDR1 WSHSY and CDR2 SAAADI. CDR3 sequence: CASSEPLIQSSYEQYF. DNA of the CDR3: TGCGCCAGCAGCGAACCCCTCATACAGAGCTCCTACGAGCAGTACTTC.

The chain joins TRBV5-1 to TRBJ2-1; weak D call: TRBD2 (5 bases). The CDR3 totals 15 residues. Germline CDR1 and CDR2: SGHRS and YFSETQ. Trimming pared 5 bases from V and 0 bases from J, leaving 12 bases between. The CDR3: CASSFQRSSYNEQFF. Here the CDR3 DNA reads TGCGCCAGCAGTTTCCAGCGGAGCTCCTACAATGAGCAGTTCTTC. Full variable domain (missing parts from reference TRBV5-1 and TRBJ2-1): KAGVTQTPRYLIKTRGQQVTLSCSPISGHRSVSWYQQTPGQGLQFLFEYFSETQRNKGNFPGRFSGRQFSNSRSEMNVSTLELGDSALYLCASSFQRSSYNEQFFGPGTRLTVL.

V and J are TRBV19 and TRBJ2-2, with TRBD1 as a possible D gene (6 bases). The CDR3 loop spans 15 amino acids. Germline V CDR1 and CDR2: LNHDA, SQIVND (reference sequence). Trimming cost V 5 bases and J 5 bases, with 15 bases left between them. The CDR3 protein is CASSHRDTATGELFF. CDR3 nucleotide sequence: TGTGCCAGTAGTCACCGGGACACTGCTACCGGGGAGCTGTTTTTT.

J is TRBJ2-5 and V is TRBV9; the match to TRBD1 covers 11 bases. V gave up 4 bases and J gave up 5 bases; unmatched junction bases: 7. The CDR3 covers 15 residues. Germline V lookup: CDR1 SGDLS, CDR2 YYNGEE. CDR3 DNA: TGTGCCAGCAGCCGGCGGGACAGGGGGGTTGAGACCCAGTACTTC. It yields the protein CASSRRDRGVETQYF.

The chain employs TRBV5-6 and TRBJ1-4; 9 bases agree with TRBD1. Looked up from germline, CDR1 is SGHDT and CDR2 is YYEEEE. The CDR3 extends over 16 amino acids. The ends lost 4 bases at V and 0 bases at J; junction bases unmatched: 4. The CDR3 nucleotides are TGTGCCAGCAGCGGGACAGGGCGATCAACTAATGAAAAACTGTTTTTT. Translation: CASSGTGRSTNEKLFF.

The chain uses TRBV29-1 and TRBJ2-2; 12 positions match TRBD2. V shed 7 bases, J shed 0 bases, and the junction held 6 bases outside the gene matches. Germline V gene data show CDR1 as SQVTM and CDR2 as ANQGSEA. This CDR3 contains 16 residues. The CDR3 protein is CSGRTSGVPNTGELFF. In nucleotides, the CDR3 is TGCAGCGGCCGGACTAGCGGGGTCCCGAACACCGGGGAGCTGTTTTTT.

The CDR3 loop reads CASSAGEGEAFF. The CDR3 region has the DNA TGTGCCAGCAGTGCAGGGGAGGGTGAAGCTTTCTTT. V usage is TRBV2 and J usage is TRBJ1-1; possible D gene TRBD1, 6 bases. Trimming took 4 bases from V and 7 from J, leaving 10 bases between them. Germline CDR1 and CDR2: SNHLY and FYNNEI. The CDR3 has 12 residues.

The rearrangement uses TRBV11-3 and TRBJ2-5; 9 bases match TRBD2. The germline CDR1 and CDR2 sequences are SGHNT and YENEEA. The length of the CDR3 is 16 residues. The junction had 12 bases not matched to a gene; V was cut back by 5 bases and J by 5 bases. The CDR3: CASSGRDSGGGETQYF. The CDR3 DNA follows: TGTGCCAGCAGCGGACGGGATAGCGGGGGCGGGGAGACCCAGTACTTC.

The rearrangement links TRBV30 to TRBJ1-6; D unresolved. Trimming removed 2 bases at V and 10 bases at J, with 9 bases between. Per germline, CDR1 GTSNPN and CDR2 SVGIG (reference sequence). The CDR3 has 12 amino acids. The CDR3 DNA reads TGTGCCTGGAGTCGGGAGACGTCACCCCTCCACTTT. Translation gives CAWSRETSPLHF.

The chain couples TRBV5-1 to TRBJ2-3, with D possibly TRBD2 on 6 matching bases. Trimming left V 0 bases short and J 4 bases short, with 12 bases between. The CDR3 loop spans 15 amino acids. The germline V gene encodes CDR1 SGHRS and CDR2 YFSETQ. CDR3 protein: CASSLVLAGSDTQYF. In DNA, the CDR3 is TGCGCCAGCAGCTTGGTACTAGCCGGCTCAGATACGCAGTATTTT.

V gene TRBV30 combines with J gene TRBJ1-6; D may be TRBD1 (5 bases). This CDR3 spans 16 amino acids. Germline V gene data show CDR1 as GTSNPN and CDR2 as SVGIG (reference sequence). The ends were cut back, 2 bases at V and 5 bases at J, with 16 bases in the middle. Here the CDR3 reads CAWSRAGQGHNSPLHF. Written as DNA, the CDR3 is TGTGCCTGGAGTCGGGCAGGGCAAGGGCATAATTCACCCCTCCACTTT. Full variable domain (missing parts from reference TRBV30 and TRBJ1-6): SQTIHQWPATLVQPVGSPLSLECTVEGTSNPNLYWYRQAAGRGLQLLFYSVGIGQISSEVPQNLSASRPQDRQFILSSKKLLLSDSGFYLCAWSRAGQGHNSPLHFGNGTRLTVT.

This chain joins TRBV2 and TRBJ1-2; TRBD1 agrees at 8 bases. CDR1 is SNHLY and CDR2 is FYNNEI in the germline V gene. Trimming at V came to 5 bases and at J to 7 bases, leaving 9 bases not matched to a gene. The CDR3 contains 14 residues. The CDR3 coding sequence is TGTGCCAGCAGTCTGGACAGGGTTTATCGTGGCTACACCTTC. It encodes CASSLDRVYRGYTF.

This chain connects TRBV6-5 to TRBJ2-5, with unresolved D. The ends were cut back, 6 bases at V and 2 bases at J, with 13 bases in the middle. Germline CDR1 is MNHEY and CDR2 is SVGAGI. The CDR3 runs 14 residues. DNA for the CDR3: TGTGCCAGCAGCCGCGACTGGATTCAAGAGACCCAGTACTTC. Its translation: CASSRDWIQETQYF.

The chain recombines TRBV3-1 (or the pseudogene TRBV3-2) with TRBJ2-3, with a weak D call TRBD2 (5 bases). The CDR3 totals 14 residues. The V end lost 4 bases, the J end lost 0 bases, and 8 bases lay between the germline ends. Germline values: CDR1 LGHDT, CDR2 YNNKEL (reference sequence). CDR3 coding DNA: TGTGCCAGCAGCCCCGGGGTTAGCACAGATACGCAGTATTTT. The encoded protein is CASSPGVSTDTQYF.

CDR3 residues: CASRRQKSPLHF. The CDR3 DNA sequence: TGTGCCAGCAGGCGACAGAAGTCACCCCTCCACTTT. The chain links TRBV6-5 to TRBJ1-6; weak D call: TRBD1 (5 bases). Germline V gene data show CDR1 as MNHEY and CDR2 as SVGAGI. Trimming removed 6 bases at V and 10 bases at J, with 10 bases between. CDR3 length: 12 amino acids.

This chain uses TRBV27 with TRBJ1-2, with 8 bases fitting TRBD1. After removal of 3 bases from V and 7 bases from J, the junction contained 7 bases not matched to a gene. CDR3 length: 14 amino acids. The germline CDR1 and CDR2 sequences are MNHEY and SMNVEV (reference sequence). Here the CDR3 reads CASSLGGTGSGYTF. DNA of the CDR3: TGTGCCAGCAGTTTGGGGGGGACAGGTAGTGGCTACACCTTC.

This clone was found once. The chain couples TRBV2 to TRBJ2-1; D is uncertain. CDR1 and CDR2 (germline): SNHLY, FYNNEI. Trimming stripped 7 bases from V and 1 base from J, with 11 bases between. This CDR3 region has 14 residues. In nucleotides, the CDR3 is TGTGCCAGCATTTCAACGGTATCCTACAATGAGCAGTTCTTC. It encodes CASISTVSYNEQFF.

This clone has just one count. V usage is TRBV4-1 and J usage is TRBJ2-5, with a possible D match to TRBD1 (6 bases). There are 14 residues in the CDR3. Looked up from germline, CDR1 is MGHRA and CDR2 is YSYEKL. V lost 1 base, J lost 5 bases, and 11 bases lay in between. The CDR3 region has the DNA TGCGCCAGCAGCCAAGGGGGGCCCCTTGAGACCCAGTACTTC. Protein: CASSQGGPLETQYF.

The chain couples TRBV13 to TRBJ2-7; TRBD1 aligns across 9 bases. This CDR3 has 14 amino acids. The germline CDR1 and CDR2 sequences are PRHDT and FYEKMQ (reference sequence). Trimming at V came to 4 bases and at J to 4 bases, leaving 5 bases not matched to a gene. The CDR3 DNA sequence: TGTGCCAGCAGCTCACAGGGGGCGAGGTACGAGCAGTACTTC. Its translation: CASSSQGARYEQYF.